These T cell receptor beta chains were read from a single sample in a study of CD8+CD57+ T cells in acquired aplastic anemia. Via MiXCR, TCRdb re-called the reads, giving one row per CDR3 protein. The sample has around 200,000 distinct CDR3 sequences; approximately 60% are singletons. Sequencing used sorted CD4+, CD8+, or CD8+CD57+ T cells (not recorded which) from PBMCs. Every receptor here comes from a human donor in good health. Both conserved end residues are part of each CDR3. A D gene is named only where the DNA matches it firmly. Not all rows give a size; the values are once, few, many and, for expanded clones, a class.

TRBJ2-7,TRBD1,TRBV15,few,CATSRDRPGGYEQYF,TGTGCCACCAGCAGAGATCGGCCAGGGGGCTACGAGCAGTACTTC
TRBJ2-5,TRBD2,TRBV2,NA,CASITGQPGGETQYF,TGTGCCAGCATCACCGGGCAACCGGGGGGAGAGACCCAGTACTTC
TRBJ1-2,NA,TRBV5-6,NA,CASSRTPYGYTF,TGTGCCAGCAGCCGGACACCCTATGGCTACACCTTC
TRBJ2-7,TRBD1,TRBV7-6,NA,CASSSPLPIRQGHSYEQYF,TGTGCCAGCAGCTCCCCGTTGCCCATACGACAGGGGCACTCCTACGAGCAGTACTTC
TRBJ2-7,TRBD1,TRBV7-3,NA,CASSPTTGGFDEQYF,TGTGCCAGCAGCCCCACAACAGGGGGGTTCGACGAGCAGTACTTC
TRBJ2-3,NA,TRBV15,NA,CATGTGTFTDTQYF,TGTGCCACCGGCACGGGGACGTTCACAGATACGCAGTATTTT
TRBJ1-1,NA,TRBV6-4,NA,CAASRVTEAFF,TGTGCCGCTAGTCGAGTCACTGAAGCTTTCTTT
TRBJ2-7,TRBD1,TRBV29-1,NA,CSVLDRGPEQYF,TGCAGCGTGTTGGACAGGGGGCCCGAGCAGTACTTC
TRBJ2-7,NA,TRBV12-2,many,CASRLASGSGGF,TGTGCAAGTCGCTTAGCGTCGGGTAGTGGAGGTTTC
TRBJ2-1,TRBD2,TRBV7-2,NA,CASSSPTSGGNAYNEQFF,TGTGCCAGCAGCTCCCCGACTAGCGGGGGGAACGCCTACAATGAGCAGTTCTTC
TRBJ1-2,NA,TRBV7-9,NA,CASRQVQGYGYTF,TGTGCCAGCAGACAAGTGCAGGGCTATGGCTACACCTTC
TRBJ2-3,TRBD2,TRBV19,NA,CASNHPGLAGGTDTQYF,TGTGCCAGTAACCATCCGGGACTAGCGGGGGGAACAGATACGCAGTATTTT
TRBJ2-5,TRBD2,TRBV6-2/TRBV6-3,NA,CASSRDYSETQYF,TGTGCCAGCAGCCGGGACTATTCGGAGACCCAGTACTTC
TRBJ2-7,TRBD1,TRBV9,NA,CASSSRDRAYEQYF,TGTGCCAGCAGCTCCCGGGACAGGGCCTACGAGCAGTACTTC
TRBJ1-5,NA,TRBV7-9,NA,CASSLPGFGQPQHF,TGTGCCAGCAGCCTTCCCGGATTTGGGCAGCCCCAGCATTTT
TRBJ2-5,NA,TRBV9,NA,CASSVERIETQYF,TGTGCCAGCAGCGTAGAGCGGATCGAGACCCAGTACTTC
TRBJ1-1,TRBD1,TRBV9,many,CASSALRQGHTEAFF,TGTGCCAGCAGCGCCCTTCGACAGGGCCACACTGAAGCTTTCTTT
TRBJ2-7,TRBD2,TRBV4-3,NA,CASSQSGLVDEQYF,TGCGCCAGCAGCCAAAGCGGACTAGTGGACGAGCAGTACTTC
TRBJ2-2,NA,TRBV10-3,once,CAVGRLVGELFF,TGTGCAGTGGGTAGATTGGTCGGGGAGCTGTTTTTT
TRBJ2-5,NA,TRBV2,NA,CASSDGTYQETQYF,TGTGCCAGCAGTGATGGCACTTACCAAGAGACCCAGTACTTC
TRBJ1-5,NA,TRBV24-1,NA,CATSVGNQPQHF,TGTGCCACCAGTGTAGGGAATCAGCCCCAGCATTTT
TRBJ1-6,TRBD1,TRBV2,NA,CASSEKDRGGSPLHF,TGTGCCAGCAGTGAAAAGGACAGGGGTGGTTCACCCCTCCACTTT
TRBJ2-5,NA,TRBV9,NA,CASSLAATELFGDYGYTEETQYF,TGTGCCAGCAGCTTAGCGGCGACAGAACTATTCGGAGACTATGGCTACACGGAAGAGACCCAGTACTTC
TRBJ1-6,NA,TRBV11-2,NA,CASSLDGRGQQDF,TGTGCCAGCAGCTTAGACGGTAGGGGACAACAGGACTTT
TRBJ1-1,NA,TRBV12-3/TRBV12-4,many,CASSFMSQNSEAFF,TGTGCCAGCAGTTTTATGTCTCAGAATTCTGAAGCTTTCTTT
TRBJ1-1,NA,TRBV27,few,CASSWSVGDTEAFF,TGTGCCAGCAGTTGGTCAGTGGGGGACACTGAAGCTTTCTTT
TRBJ1-1,NA,TRBV19,few,CASSLRTERPEAFF,TGTGCCAGTAGTCTACGGACAGAACGGCCTGAAGCTTTCTTT
TRBJ1-1,TRBD1,TRBV2,NA,CASSSLPDREAFF,TGTGCCAGCAGCTCTCTCCCGGACAGGGAAGCTTTCTTT
TRBJ2-3,TRBD1,TRBV20-1,NA,CSARGDREARTDTQYF,TGCAGTGCTAGAGGGGACAGGGAGGCCCGCACAGATACGCAGTATTTT
TRBJ1-5,TRBD1,TRBV29-1,few,CSVAVGGGPQPQHF,TGCAGCGTTGCAGTAGGGGGCGGTCCTCAGCCCCAGCATTTT
TRBJ2-5,NA,TRBV19,NA,CASSILGQETQYF,TGTGCCAGTAGTATTCTTGGGCAAGAGACCCAGTACTTC
TRBJ1-4,NA,TRBV14,NA,CASSLSTGEKLFF,TGTGCCAGCAGCCTTAGCACCGGTGAAAAACTGTTTTTT
TRBJ2-2,NA,TRBV6-5,NA,CASSYYGGSGELFF,TGTGCCAGCAGTTACTACGGGGGCTCGGGGGAGCTGTTTTTT
TRBJ2-7,NA,TRBV5-1,NA,CASSLIPQGPYEQYF,TGCGCCAGCAGCTTGATCCCACAGGGACCGTACGAGCAGTACTTC
TRBJ2-1,NA,TRBV15,NA,CATSRQGYNEQFF,TGTGCCACCAGCAGACAAGGCTACAATGAGCAGTTCTTC
TRBJ2-2,NA,TRBV10-1,NA,CASSEEGLGTGELFF,TGCGCCAGCAGTGAGGAAGGGTTGGGAACCGGGGAGCTGTTTTTT
TRBJ2-7,NA,TRBV13,once,CASSLRDGGSYEQYF,TGTGCCAGCAGCTTACGGGACGGGGGCTCCTACGAGCAGTACTTC
TRBJ1-3,NA,TRBV7-9,NA,CASSLDRLGNTIYF,TGTGCCAGCAGCCTCGACAGACTTGGAAACACCATATATTTT
TRBJ2-5,NA,TRBV9,NA,CASSGGTVTGDQETQYF,TGTGCCAGCAGCGGAGGGACGGTGACAGGAGACCAAGAGACCCAGTACTTC
TRBJ2-1,TRBD2,TRBV24-1,once,CATSESGGHYNEQFF,TGTGCCACCAGTGAAAGCGGGGGGCACTACAATGAGCAGTTCTTC
TRBJ2-5,NA,TRBV24-1,many,CATSDLKSGDETQYF,TGTGCCACCAGTGATTTGAAATCAGGGGACGAGACCCAGTACTTC
TRBJ2-1,TRBD2,TRBV20-1,many,CSARDYLAGAYNEQFF,TGCAGTGCTAGAGATTATCTAGCGGGAGCCTACAATGAGCAGTTCTTC
TRBJ2-1,TRBD2,TRBV7-7,NA,CASSLRGWGGEQFF,TGTGCTAGCAGCTTACGGGGTTGGGGAGGGGAGCAGTTCTTC
TRBJ1-1,NA,TRBV19,many,CASSIFLNTEAFF,TGTGCCAGTAGTATTTTCCTAAACACTGAAGCTTTCTTT
TRBJ2-3,NA,TRBV7-2,NA,CASTGFTDTQYF,TGTGCCAGCACCGGGTTCACAGATACGCAGTATTTT